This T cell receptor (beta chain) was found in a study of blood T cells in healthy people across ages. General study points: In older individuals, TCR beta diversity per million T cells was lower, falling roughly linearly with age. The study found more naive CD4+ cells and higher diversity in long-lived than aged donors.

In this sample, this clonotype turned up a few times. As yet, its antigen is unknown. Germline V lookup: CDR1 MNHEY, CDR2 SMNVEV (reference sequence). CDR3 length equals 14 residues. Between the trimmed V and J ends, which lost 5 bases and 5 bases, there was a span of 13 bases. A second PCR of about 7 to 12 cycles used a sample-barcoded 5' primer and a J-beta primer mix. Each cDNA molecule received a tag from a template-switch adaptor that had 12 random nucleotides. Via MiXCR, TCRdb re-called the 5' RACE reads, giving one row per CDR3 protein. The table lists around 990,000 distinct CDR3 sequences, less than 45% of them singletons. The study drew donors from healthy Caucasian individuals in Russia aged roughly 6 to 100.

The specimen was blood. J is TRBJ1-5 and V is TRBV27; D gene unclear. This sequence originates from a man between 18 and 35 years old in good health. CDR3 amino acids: CASSTRVGYQPQHF. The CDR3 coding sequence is TGTGCCAGCAGTACCCGGGTCGGATATCAGCCCCAGCATTTT.